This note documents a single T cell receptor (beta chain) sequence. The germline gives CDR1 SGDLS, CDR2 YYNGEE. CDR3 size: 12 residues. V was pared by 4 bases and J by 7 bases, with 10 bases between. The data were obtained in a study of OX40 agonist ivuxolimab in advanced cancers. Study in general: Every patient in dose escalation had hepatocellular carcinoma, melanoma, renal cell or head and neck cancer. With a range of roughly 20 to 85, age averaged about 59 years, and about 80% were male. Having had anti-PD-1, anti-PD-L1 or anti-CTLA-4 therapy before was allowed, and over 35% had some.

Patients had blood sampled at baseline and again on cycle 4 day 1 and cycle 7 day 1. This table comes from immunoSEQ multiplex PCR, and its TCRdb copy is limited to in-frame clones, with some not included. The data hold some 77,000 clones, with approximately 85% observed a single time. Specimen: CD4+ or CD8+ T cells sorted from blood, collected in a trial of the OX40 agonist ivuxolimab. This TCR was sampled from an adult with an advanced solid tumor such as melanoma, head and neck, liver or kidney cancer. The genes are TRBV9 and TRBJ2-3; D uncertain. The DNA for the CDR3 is TGTGCCAGCAGCCCAGCCGGGTATACGCAGTATTTT. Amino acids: CASSPAGYTQYF.